The present T cell receptor (beta chain) was sequenced within a study of technical replicates of blood from several donors (dated by TCRdb to between 2016 and 2019). Libraries were built with the immunoSEQ multiplex PCR assay. The table was pulled from immuneACCESS by TCRdb, which kept in-frame rearrangements only. Such tables lose some clones; where checked, under half of the loss comes from unresolved V genes, and the rest has no known cause. This sample is represented by approximately 81,000 clones; more than 80% of them were singletons. The top ten constitute 3.5% to 4% of the sample. This clone was found a few times. Its antigen remains undetermined. Base qualities are not at hand, and no much larger clone is one base apart. The source is a human donor in good health. Some clones in this sample may be carry-over from other donors' samples. The sequencing sample was made of PBMCs.

The DNA reads TGTGCCATCGAGACTCTAACCTACGAGCAGTACTTC. The encoded protein is CAIETLTYEQYF. Here the chain combines TRBV6-1 and TRBJ2-7; the D gene remains uncertain. The CDR3 holds 12 amino acids from the cysteine to the phenylalanine. Left in the record is the CDR3 DNA by itself, 36 bases read in frame from the first base. Deletion took 10 bases off V and 2 bases off J, with a span of 12 bases between the germline ends. The germline V gene yields MNHNS for CDR1 and SASEGT for CDR2.